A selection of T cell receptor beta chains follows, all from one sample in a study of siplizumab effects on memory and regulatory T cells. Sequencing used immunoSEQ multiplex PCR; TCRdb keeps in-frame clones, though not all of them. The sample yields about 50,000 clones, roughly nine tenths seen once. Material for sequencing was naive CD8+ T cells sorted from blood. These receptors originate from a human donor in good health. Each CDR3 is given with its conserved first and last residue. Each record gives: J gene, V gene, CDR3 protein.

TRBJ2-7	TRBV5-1	CASRIPTSGRAYEQYF
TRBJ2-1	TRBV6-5	CASSPHINEQFF
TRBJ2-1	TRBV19	CASSIPGGGGGYNEQFF
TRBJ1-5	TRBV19	CASSIRTGSEPQHF
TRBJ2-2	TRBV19	CASTNPDGGLNTGELFF
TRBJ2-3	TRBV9	CASSAPGPTTDTQYF
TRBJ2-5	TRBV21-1	CASSKCGRQETQYF
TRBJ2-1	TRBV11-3	CASSPRTSGHNEQFF
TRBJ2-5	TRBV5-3	CARSMTSGGAVETQYF
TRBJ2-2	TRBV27	CASSLIGGTAAGELFF
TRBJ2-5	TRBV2	CASSEGTGIITREETQYF
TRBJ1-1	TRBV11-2	CASSFPTGVGTEAFF
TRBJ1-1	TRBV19	CASSFTNTEAFF
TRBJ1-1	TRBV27	CASSLWAGTGEAFF
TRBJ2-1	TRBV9	CASSVEIPQRGDNEQFF
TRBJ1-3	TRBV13	CASSSTASTSGNTIYF
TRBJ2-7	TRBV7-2	CASSPGTSFYEQYF
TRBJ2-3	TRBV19	CASRADSTDTQYF
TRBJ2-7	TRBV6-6	CASSYEAGTSGRVQYF
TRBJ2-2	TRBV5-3	CARSLGNRGRDTGELFF
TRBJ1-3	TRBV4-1	CASSQWGNTIYF
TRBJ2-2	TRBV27	CASSTTRAPEQGSTGELFF
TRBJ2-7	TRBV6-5	CASSYSLGRITYEQYF
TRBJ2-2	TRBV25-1	CASSGKGWTGELFF
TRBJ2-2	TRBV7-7	CASSLRPGFGTGELFF
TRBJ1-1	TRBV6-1	CASSEGSGTEAFF
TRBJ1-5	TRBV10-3	CAISDTGTVAGPQHF
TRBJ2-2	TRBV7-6	CASTRTVNTGELFF
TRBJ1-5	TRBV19	CATDDRGNQPQHF
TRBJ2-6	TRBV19	CASSTYVTGGAFGANVLTF
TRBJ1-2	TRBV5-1	CASSPGIGSYGYTF
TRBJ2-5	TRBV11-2	CASSLGFGSLKAQYF
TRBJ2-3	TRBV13	CASSFWTSSTDTQYF
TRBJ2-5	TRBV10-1	CASISPLQETQYF
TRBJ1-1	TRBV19	CATQRGDTEAFF
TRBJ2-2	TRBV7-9	CASSHPDRGRAGELFF
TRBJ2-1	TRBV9	CASSGTTSGNYNEQFF
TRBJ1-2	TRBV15	CATGAGNGYTF
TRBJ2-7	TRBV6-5	CASSYLPGTGYEQYF
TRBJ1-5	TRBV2	CASKKFGQPQHF
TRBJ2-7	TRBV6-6	CASSPNRQGITYEQYF
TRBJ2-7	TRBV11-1	CASSRGQAYEQYF
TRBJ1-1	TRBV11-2	CASSSDDSSWGTEAFF
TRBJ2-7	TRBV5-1	CASSLTVAYEQYF
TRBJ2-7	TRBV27	CASSFDGQGKFYEQYF
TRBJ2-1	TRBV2	CAVPAGTINEQFF
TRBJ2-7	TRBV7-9	CASSTGLAGDYEQYF
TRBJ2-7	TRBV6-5	CASSYSKGFYEQYF
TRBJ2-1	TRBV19	CASSRTTSGSYNEQFF
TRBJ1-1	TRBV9	CASSVGPNTEAFF
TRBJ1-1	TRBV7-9	CASSERDEAFF